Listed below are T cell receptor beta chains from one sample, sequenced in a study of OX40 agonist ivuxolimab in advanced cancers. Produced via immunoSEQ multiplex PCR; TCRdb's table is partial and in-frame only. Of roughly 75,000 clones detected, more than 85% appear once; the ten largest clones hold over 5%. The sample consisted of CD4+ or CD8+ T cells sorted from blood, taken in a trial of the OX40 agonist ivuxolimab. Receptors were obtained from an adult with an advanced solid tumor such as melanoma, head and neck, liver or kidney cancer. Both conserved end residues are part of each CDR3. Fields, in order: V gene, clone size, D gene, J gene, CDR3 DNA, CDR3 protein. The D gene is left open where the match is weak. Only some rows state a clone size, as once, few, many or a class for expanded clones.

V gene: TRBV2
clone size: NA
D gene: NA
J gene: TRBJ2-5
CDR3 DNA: TGTGCCAGCGAGGGCAGGGATGTTGAGACCCAGTACTTC
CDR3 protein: CASEGRDVETQYF

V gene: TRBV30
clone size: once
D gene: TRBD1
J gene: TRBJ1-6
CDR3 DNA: TGTGCCTGGTCGGGACAGGGATATAATTCACCCCTCCACTTT
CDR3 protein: CAWSGQGYNSPLHF

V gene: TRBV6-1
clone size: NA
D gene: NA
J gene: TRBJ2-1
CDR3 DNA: TGTGCCAGCAGTGCGACGGCAGTCTTCCCCTACAATGAGCAGTTCTTC
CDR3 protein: CASSATAVFPYNEQFF

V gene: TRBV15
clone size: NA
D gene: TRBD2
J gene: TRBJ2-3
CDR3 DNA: TGTGCCACCAGCAGAGATGGTCCTAGCGGGATGTTTGATACGCAGTATTTT
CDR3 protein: CATSRDGPSGMFDTQYF

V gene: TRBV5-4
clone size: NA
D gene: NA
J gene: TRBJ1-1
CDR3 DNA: TGTGCCAGCAGCTTGGCCGAGGACAGAAGGCCTAAAGCTTTCTTT
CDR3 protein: CASSLAEDRRPKAFF

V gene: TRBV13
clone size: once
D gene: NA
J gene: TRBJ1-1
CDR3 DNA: TGTGCCAGCAGCTTAGAGGCGGAGGTTAATCGGAACACTGAAGCTTTCTTT
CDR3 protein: CASSLEAEVNRNTEAFF

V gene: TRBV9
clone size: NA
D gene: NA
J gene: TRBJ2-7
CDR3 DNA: TGTGCCAGCAGCGTGAGCGGTCCCTACGAGCAGTACTTC
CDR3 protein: CASSVSGPYEQYF

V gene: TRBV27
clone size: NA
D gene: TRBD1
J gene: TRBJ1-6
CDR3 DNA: TGTGCCAGCAGTAACAGGGGGGACTATTCACCCCTCCACTTT
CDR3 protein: CASSNRGDYSPLHF

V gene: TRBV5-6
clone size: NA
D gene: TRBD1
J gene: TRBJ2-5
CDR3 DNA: TGTGCCAGCAGCATTCCGACAGGGGGTATCGAGACCCAGTACTTC
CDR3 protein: CASSIPTGGIETQYF

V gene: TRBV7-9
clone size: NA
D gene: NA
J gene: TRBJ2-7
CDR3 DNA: TGTGCCAGCAGCCCCACTAAAGCGGGTTACGAGCAGTACTTC
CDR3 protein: CASSPTKAGYEQYF

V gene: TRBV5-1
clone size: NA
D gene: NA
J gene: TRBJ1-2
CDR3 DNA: TGCGCCAGCAGCTTGGGCCAGGGAGGGAACTATGGCTACACCTTC
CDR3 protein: CASSLGQGGNYGYTF

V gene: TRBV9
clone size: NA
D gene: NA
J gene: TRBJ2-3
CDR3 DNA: TGTGCCAGCAGCGTAGGACCCTCGACCGCGGGGTACACAGATACGCAGTATTTT
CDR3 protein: CASSVGPSTAGYTDTQYF

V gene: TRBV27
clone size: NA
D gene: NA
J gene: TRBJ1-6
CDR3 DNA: TGTGCCAGCAGTTCCCCCTTAACGACAGGCCAAAATTCACCCCTCCACTTT
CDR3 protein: CASSSPLTTGQNSPLHF

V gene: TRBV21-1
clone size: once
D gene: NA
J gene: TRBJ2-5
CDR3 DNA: TGTGCCAGTTTAGACAGGGTCCAAGAGACCCAGTACTTC
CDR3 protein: CASLDRVQETQYF

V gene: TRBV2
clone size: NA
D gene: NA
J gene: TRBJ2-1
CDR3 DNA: TGTGCCAGCAGTCTAGTCGACTACAATGAGCAGTTCTTC
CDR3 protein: CASSLVDYNEQFF

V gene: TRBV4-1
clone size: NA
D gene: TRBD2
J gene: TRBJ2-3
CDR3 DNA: TGCGCCAGCAGCCACCCCCAGCACACTAGCGGGAGGGAACTCAGCACAGATACGCAGTATTTT
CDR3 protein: CASSHPQHTSGRELSTDTQYF

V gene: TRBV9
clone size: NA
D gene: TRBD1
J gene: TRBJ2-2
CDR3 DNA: TGTGCCAGCAGCCCCTGGACAGGGGATAGCACCGGGGAGCTGTTTTTT
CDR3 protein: CASSPWTGDSTGELFF